The entry below gives a single TCR beta chain sequence along with its context. One end of the junction does not line up with germline, which may come from a read error. Other DNA sequences in the same sample also yield this CDR3. This sample stems from a study of blood T cell repertoires in COVID-19. In the study overall: Specimens from acute and convalescent COVID-19 originated in the United States, Italy and Spain. Sources were T cells, B-cell-depleted T cells, or PBMCs; the material itself was cDNA or gDNA.

This CDR3 contains 14 residues. Germline V gene data show CDR1 as SGHDT and CDR2 as YYEEEE. Study processing details: Amplified reference gene primers provided the basis for estimating nucleated cell counts. Profiling relied on immunoSEQ multiplex PCR, and the TCRdb table lists in-frame clones only, not all of them. V, J and clone size were drawn from that table, and D and trimming were deduced from the DNA. The sample lists about 120,000 clones; over 75% were seen once. The source of this sequence is a man in his 60s with acute or convalescent COVID-19. Sequencing used peripheral blood. V and J are TRBV5-6 and TRBJ2-7; D is possibly TRBD2 (6 bases). The CDR3 loop is CASSLGGDFYEQYF. CDR3 DNA: TGTGCCAGCAGCTTAGGAGGGGACTTTTACGAACAGTACTTC.